The 22 T cell receptor beta chains given below trace back to one sample, sequenced in a study of Graves' ophthalmopathy and Graves' hyperthyroidism (dated by TCRdb to 2016 to 2018). For sequencing, an Illumina HiSeq 2000 was employed. TCR beta CDR3 regions were amplified from RNA transcripts for repertoire sequencing. A first-round RT-PCR used HTBI primers with the Qiagen OneStep RT-PCR kit, followed by a second-round multiplex PCR, size selection and purification. TCRdb ran its own pipeline on the public reads, namely fastp trimming at Q25 and MiXCR clone calling, and kept in-frame beta chains. A single entry per CDR3 protein holds the most common genes and DNA from its merged rows. The sample contains around 1,000,000 distinct CDR3 sequences, about two fifths of them found a single time. Roughly 10% of the sample belongs to the ten largest clones. Source material: peripheral blood or thyroid tissue (not recorded which). The receptors originated from an adult man with Graves' hyperthyroidism.

This sequence joins TRBV6-4 and TRBJ1-2, with D possibly matching TRBD1 (5 bases). The germline V gene has CDR1 MRHNA and CDR2 SNTAGT. Trimming shortened V by 6 bases and J by 8 bases, and 13 bases separated the two germline ends. CDR3 length equals 12 residues. The CDR3 here is CASSFRTSGYTF. DNA of the CDR3: TGTGCCAGCAGCTTTCGGACATCCGGCTACACCTTC.

This clonotype was seen more than once but under ten times. The V gene is TRBV2, the J gene TRBJ1-1; perhaps TRBD1 as D (5 bases). Per germline, CDR1 SNHLY and CDR2 FYNNEI. Trimming cost V 6 bases and J 4 bases, with 21 bases left between them. The CDR3 consists of 16 residues. Written as DNA, the CDR3 is TGTGCCAGCAGCCAAGTCCCAGGGTGGGATCCCACTGAAGCTTTCTTT. As protein: CASSQVPGWDPTEAFF.

This clonotype was recorded a few times. The chain uses TRBV5-1 and TRBJ2-7, with D perhaps being TRBD1 or TRBD2 (5 bases each). The CDR3 has 13 amino acids. The germline V gene encodes CDR1 SGHRS and CDR2 YFSETQ. V lost 3 bases and J lost 5, with 12 bases in between. The CDR3 DNA sequence: TGCGCCAGCAGCTCGTTTGGGGGTAACGAGCAGTACTTC. Its translation: CASSSFGGNEQYF.

This clonotype showed up just a few times. The chain carries TRBV20-1 and TRBJ2-5; a weak D match, TRBD2 (5 bases). The CDR3 consists of 16 residues. V shed 5 bases and J shed 0 bases, with 19 bases lying between them. Germline loops: CDR1 DFQATT, CDR2 SNEGSKA (reference sequence). The CDR3, as DNA: TGCAGTGCTGACCCCGGAGCAGGCGGGTACCAAGAGACCCAGTACTTC. This encodes CSADPGAGGYQETQYF.

The table lists this clonotype with many counts. The chain links TRBV5-6 to TRBJ1-5, with unresolved D. The CDR3 loop spans 14 amino acids. The ends were cut back, 2 bases at V and 3 bases at J, with 9 bases in the middle. Looked up from germline, CDR1 is SGHDT and CDR2 is YYEEEE. CDR3 protein: CASSFMGTNQPQHF. DNA for the CDR3: TGTGCCAGCAGCTTCATGGGAACCAATCAGCCCCAGCATTTT.

V and J are TRBV6-1 and TRBJ1-2; weak D call: TRBD1 (5 bases). CDR1 MNHNS and CDR2 SASEGT come from the germline V gene. The V end was cut by 8 bases, the J end by 0 bases, with 16 bases between. The length of the CDR3 is 15 residues. CDR3 in DNA: TGTGCCAGCTCACCGGCGAGACAGACTAACTATGGCTACACCTTC. Translated: CASSPARQTNYGYTF.

This clonotype was observed many times. A read error may explain this, as a much larger clone is one base away. V usage is TRBV10-2 and J usage is TRBJ1-6; the D is unclear. CDR1 and CDR2 (germline): WSHSY, SAAADI. The CDR3 contains 13 residues. V lost 2 bases, J lost 8 bases, and 7 bases lay in between. The CDR3 coding sequence is TGCGCCAGCAGTGAGGGAAGGGATTCACCCCTCCACTTT. Encoded protein: CASSEGRDSPLHF.

This clonotype was observed a single time. The chain is built from TRBV20-1 and TRBJ1-2; 10 bases fit TRBD1. This CDR3 region has 15 residues. The junction had 11 bases not matched to a gene; V was cut back by 6 bases and J by 4 bases. Germline-derived CDR1 and CDR2 are DFQATT and SNEGSKA (reference sequence). CDR3 residues: CSAATGTGEIYGYTF. The CDR3 nucleotides read TGCAGTGCCGCGACCGGGACAGGGGAGATCTATGGCTACACCTTC.

This clonotype showed up just a few times. This sequence joins TRBV10-3 and TRBJ2-7; 10 bases are shared with TRBD1. The end of the DNA is better explained by TRBJ2-1, so the J call may be wrong. Germline V gives CDR1 ENHRY, CDR2 SYGVKD. This CDR3 is built from 14 residues. Written as DNA, the CDR3 is TGTGCCATCAGTGGACAGGGGGCGTACAATGAGCAGTTCTTC. Its protein is CAISGQGAYNEQFF.

CDR3 coding DNA: TGTGCCAGCAGCTTAAGCAGCGGGAACGCAGATACGCAGTATTTT. Translation gives CASSLSSGNADTQYF. The V call is TRBV7-8, the J call TRBJ2-3; 7 positions match TRBD2. The CDR3 runs 15 residues. The germline V gene has CDR1 SGHVS and CDR2 FQNEAQ. With V trimmed by 2 bases and J by 4 bases, 6 bases remained unmatched.

This clonotype was seen a single time. A much larger clone lies one base from this, so it may be a read error. The rearrangement links TRBV20-1 to TRBJ1-2; 8 positions match TRBD1. The CDR3 is 15 amino acids. CDR1 is DFQATT, CDR2 SNEGSKA, per germline (reference sequence). The junction had 8 bases not matched to a gene; V was cut back by 1 base and J by 4 bases. DNA of the CDR3: TGCAGTGCTAGAGGTCCACAGGGGGAGGGCTATGGCTACACCTTC. As protein: CSARGPQGEGYGYTF.

This rearrangement joins TRBV12-3 or TRBV12-4 to TRBJ1-1, with a possible D match to TRBD1 (6 bases). This CDR3 has 14 amino acids. The germline V and J ends were trimmed by 5 bases and 3 bases, with 13 bases remaining between them. This CDR3 is CASSRRGQHTEAFF. Here the CDR3 DNA reads TGTGCCAGCAGTCGCAGGGGTCAGCACACTGAAGCTTTCTTT.

In this sample, this clonotype turned up many times. In nucleotides, the CDR3 is TGTGCCAGCAGCGCCGGGGACGCGTATAATTCACCCCTCCACTTT. Translation: CASSAGDAYNSPLHF. The chain combines TRBV7-9 with TRBJ1-6; possible D gene TRBD1, 5 bases. V was clipped by 5 bases and J by 4 bases, with 12 bases between them. Germline V gene sequence: CDR1 SEHNR, CDR2 FQNEAQ (reference sequence). The CDR3 is 15 amino acids.

In nucleotides, the CDR3 is TGTGCCAGCAGCGCCGGGACCCACAATCAGCCCCAGCATTTT. Translation gives CASSAGTHNQPQHF. The chain carries TRBV9 and TRBJ1-5; possibly TRBD1 for D (5 bases). CDR3 size: 14 residues. The ends were cut back, 3 bases at V and 3 bases at J, with 10 bases in the middle. Germline CDR1 reads SGDLS; CDR2 reads YYNGEE.

This clonotype was recorded many times. This rearrangement joins TRBV29-1 to TRBJ2-7, with D tentatively TRBD1 (6 bases). Germline loops: CDR1 SQVTM, CDR2 ANQGSEA. The CDR3 has 12 amino acids. With 3 bases removed from V and 6 bases from J, the gap between germline ends came to 12 bases. CDR3 loop: CSVDTGFSEQYF. DNA of the CDR3: TGCAGCGTTGACACAGGGTTCAGCGAGCAGTACTTC.

V and J are TRBV25-1 and TRBJ1-3; TRBD1 aligns across 7 bases. Germline CDR1 and CDR2: MGHDK and SYGVNS. V dropped 5 bases and J dropped 5; count of bases not matched to a gene: 15. The CDR3 is 17 residues long. The CDR3 loop reads CASSYSGQTGLRNTIYF. The CDR3, as DNA: TGTGCCAGCAGTTACTCGGGGCAGACAGGGCTCAGAAACACCATATATTTT.

The rearrangement uses TRBV5-1 and TRBJ1-1, with 10 positions matching TRBD1. After removal of 6 bases from V and 4 bases from J, the junction contained 9 bases not matched to a gene. From germline, CDR1 is SGHRS and CDR2 YFSETQ. CDR3 size: 15 residues. The CDR3 loop is CASKVPGQGFTEAFF. CDR3 nucleotides: TGCGCCAGCAAGGTCCCGGGACAGGGGTTCACTGAAGCTTTCTTT. The full variable domain, with the rest looked up from reference TRBV5-1 and TRBJ1-1, is KAGVTQTPRYLIKTRGQQVTLSCSPISGHRSVSWYQQTPGQGLQFLFEYFSETQRNKGNFPGRFSGRQFSNSRSEMNVSTLELGDSALYLCASKVPGQGFTEAFFGQGTRLTVV.

J is TRBJ2-2 and V is TRBV30, with 9 positions matching TRBD2. CDR3 length equals 15 residues. V dropped 5 bases and J dropped 2; count of bases not matched to a gene: 6. The germline V gene encodes CDR1 GTSNPN and CDR2 SVGIG (reference sequence). The CDR3 sequence: CAWGGLAGNTGELFF. CDR3 DNA sequence: TGTGCCTGGGGGGGGCTAGCGGGAAACACCGGGGAGCTGTTTTTT.

Ten or more counts support this clonotype. The chain has TRBV29-1 and TRBJ1-2; 7 bases map to TRBD1. CDR1 is SQVTM and CDR2 is ANQGSEA in the germline V gene. With 6 bases clipped from V and 1 base from J, the junction kept 8 bases outside the gene matches. This CDR3 is 14 amino acids long. The CDR3 is CSVDGTALNYGYTF. Here the CDR3 DNA reads TGCAGCGTCGATGGGACAGCCCTTAACTATGGCTACACCTTC.

This clonotype came up once. The V call is TRBV5-1, the J call TRBJ2-5, with TRBD1 matching over 7 bases. The CDR3 is made up of 16 amino acids. The trim removed 3 bases at V and 3 bases at J, leaving 11 bases unmatched. From germline, CDR1 is SGHRS and CDR2 YFSETQ. CDR3 in amino acids: CASSSGTVSRKETQYF. The CDR3 coding sequence is TGCGCCAGCAGCTCAGGGACAGTCTCAAGAAAAGAGACCCAGTACTTC.

Notes on this clonotype: A read error may explain this, as a much larger clone is one base away. The J gene is TRBJ2-5, the V gene TRBV25-1; no definite D call. The V gene's germline CDR1 is MGHDK and CDR2 SYGVNS. The CDR3 consists of 14 residues. The CDR3 DNA follows: TGTGCCAGCAGCCCTAGAGTTATCGGAGAGACCCAGTGCTTC. Translated: CASSPRVIGETQCF.

This clonotype has at least ten counts. The J gene is TRBJ2-7, the V gene TRBV10-3; D tentatively fits TRBD1 or TRBD2 (6 bases each). The length of the CDR3 is 15 residues. Looked up from germline, CDR1 is ENHRY and CDR2 is SYGVKD. Between the trimmed V and J ends, which lost 0 bases and 6 bases, there was a span of 15 bases. CDR3 in DNA: TGTGCCATCAGTGAGTCTGCGGGACAAATATCCGAGCAGTACTTC. Protein sequence: CAISESAGQISEQYF.